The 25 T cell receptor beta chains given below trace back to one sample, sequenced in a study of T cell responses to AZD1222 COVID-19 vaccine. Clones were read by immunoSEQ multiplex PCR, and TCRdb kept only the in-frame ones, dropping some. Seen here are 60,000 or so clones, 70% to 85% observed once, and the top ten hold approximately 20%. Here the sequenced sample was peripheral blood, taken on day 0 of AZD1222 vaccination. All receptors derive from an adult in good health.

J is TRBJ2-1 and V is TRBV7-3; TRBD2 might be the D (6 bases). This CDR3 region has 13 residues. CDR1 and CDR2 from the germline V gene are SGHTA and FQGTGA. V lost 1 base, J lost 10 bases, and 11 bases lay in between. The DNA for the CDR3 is TGTGCCAGCAGCTTAATGGGACTTAGGGAGCAGTTCTTC. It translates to CASSLMGLREQFF.

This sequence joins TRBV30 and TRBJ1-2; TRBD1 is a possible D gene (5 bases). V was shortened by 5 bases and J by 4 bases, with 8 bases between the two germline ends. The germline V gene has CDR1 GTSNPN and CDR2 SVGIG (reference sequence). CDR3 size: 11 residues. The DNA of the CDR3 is TGTGCCTGGGGGGGGACCTATGGCTACACCTTC. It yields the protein CAWGGTYGYTF.

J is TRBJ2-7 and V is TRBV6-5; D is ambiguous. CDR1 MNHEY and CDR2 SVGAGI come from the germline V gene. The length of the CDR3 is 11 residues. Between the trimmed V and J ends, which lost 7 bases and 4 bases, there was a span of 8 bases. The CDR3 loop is CASTSEYEQYV. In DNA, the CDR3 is TGTGCCAGCACGAGCGAGTACGAGCAGTACGTC.

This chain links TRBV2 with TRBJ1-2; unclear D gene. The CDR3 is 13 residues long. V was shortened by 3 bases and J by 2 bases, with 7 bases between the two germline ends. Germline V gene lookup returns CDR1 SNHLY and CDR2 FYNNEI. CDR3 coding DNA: TGTGCCAGCAGTGACTCGGGAAACTATGGCTACACCTTC. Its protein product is CASSDSGNYGYTF. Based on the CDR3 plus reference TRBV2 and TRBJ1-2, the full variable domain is EPEVTQTPSHQVTQMGQEVILRCVPISNHLYFYWYRQILGQKVEFLVSFYNNEISEKSEIFDDQFSVERPDGSNFTLKIRSTKLEDSAMYFCASSDSGNYGYTFGSGTRLTVV.

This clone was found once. DNA of the CDR3: TGTGCCAGCTCGTGGGACAGGGGAAATGAAAAACTGTTTTTT. It translates to CASSWDRGNEKLFF. The chain links TRBV18 to TRBJ1-4; 10 nucleotides match TRBD1. Per germline, CDR1 KGHSH and CDR2 LQKENI. CDR3 length: 14 amino acids. V gave up 6 bases and J gave up 5 bases; unmatched junction bases: 3.

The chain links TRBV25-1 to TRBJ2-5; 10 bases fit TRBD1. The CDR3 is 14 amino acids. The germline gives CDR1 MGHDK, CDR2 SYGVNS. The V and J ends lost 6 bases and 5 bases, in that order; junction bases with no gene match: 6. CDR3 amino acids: CASSLRQGAETQYF. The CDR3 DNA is TGTGCCAGCAGCCTACGACAGGGGGCCGAGACCCAGTACTTC. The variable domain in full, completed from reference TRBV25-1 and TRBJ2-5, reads EADIYQTPRYLVIGTGKKITLECSQTMGHDKMYWYQQDPGMELHLIHYSYGVNSTEKGDLSSESTVSRIRTEHFPLTLESARPSHTSQYLCASSLRQGAETQYFGPGTRLLVL.

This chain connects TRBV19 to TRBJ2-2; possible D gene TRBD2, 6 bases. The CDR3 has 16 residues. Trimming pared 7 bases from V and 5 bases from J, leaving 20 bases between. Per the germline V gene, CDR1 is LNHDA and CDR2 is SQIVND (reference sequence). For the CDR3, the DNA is TGTGCCAGTACCAAAAGTGAGACTAGGTTTACCGGGGAGCTGTTTTTT. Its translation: CASTKSETRFTGELFF.

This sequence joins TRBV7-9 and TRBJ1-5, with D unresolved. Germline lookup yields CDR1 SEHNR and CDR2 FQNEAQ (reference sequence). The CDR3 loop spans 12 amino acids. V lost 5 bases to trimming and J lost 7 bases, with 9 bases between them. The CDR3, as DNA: TGTGCCAGCAGCCGGGAGGAGCAGCCCCAGCATTTT. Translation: CASSREEQPQHF.

The CDR3 protein is CASSRSLGQGHYEQYF. In DNA, the CDR3 is TGTGCCAGCAGCCGCTCCTTAGGACAGGGACACTACGAGCAGTACTTC. V usage is TRBV3-1 (or the pseudogene TRBV3-2) and J usage is TRBJ2-7; 8 bases align to TRBD1. The CDR3 extends over 16 amino acids. Germline V CDR1 and CDR2: LGHDT, YNNKEL (reference sequence). The V segment lost 4 bases and the J segment 3 bases; nucleotides outside the gene matches: 11.

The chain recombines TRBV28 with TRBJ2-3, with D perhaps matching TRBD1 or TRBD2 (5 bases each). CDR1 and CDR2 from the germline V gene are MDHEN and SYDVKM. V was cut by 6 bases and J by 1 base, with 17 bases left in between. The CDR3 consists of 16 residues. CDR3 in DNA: TGTGCCAGCAGCCCGGCGGGCCAGGGCGGCACAGATACGCAGTATTTT. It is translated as CASSPAGQGGTDTQYF.

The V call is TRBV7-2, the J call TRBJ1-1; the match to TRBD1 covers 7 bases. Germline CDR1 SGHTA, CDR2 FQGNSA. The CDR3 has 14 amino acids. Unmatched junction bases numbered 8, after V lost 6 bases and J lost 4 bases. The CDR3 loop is CASSPQGGVTEAFF. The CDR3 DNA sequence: TGTGCCAGCAGTCCTCAAGGGGGCGTCACTGAAGCTTTCTTT.

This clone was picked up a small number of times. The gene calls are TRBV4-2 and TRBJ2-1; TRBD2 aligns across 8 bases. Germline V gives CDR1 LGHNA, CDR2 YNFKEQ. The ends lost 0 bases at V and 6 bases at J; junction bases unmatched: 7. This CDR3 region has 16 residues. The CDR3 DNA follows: TGTGCCAGCAGCCAAGATCCGGCGGGAGGCGGCAATGAGCAGTTCTTC. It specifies CASSQDPAGGGNEQFF.

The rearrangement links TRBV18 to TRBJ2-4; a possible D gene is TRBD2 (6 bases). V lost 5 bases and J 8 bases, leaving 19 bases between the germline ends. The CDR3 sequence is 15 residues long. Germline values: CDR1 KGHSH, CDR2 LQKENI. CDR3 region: CASSKPGALMDIQYF. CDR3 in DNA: TGTGCCAGCTCAAAACCGGGAGCTCTTATGGACATTCAGTACTTC.

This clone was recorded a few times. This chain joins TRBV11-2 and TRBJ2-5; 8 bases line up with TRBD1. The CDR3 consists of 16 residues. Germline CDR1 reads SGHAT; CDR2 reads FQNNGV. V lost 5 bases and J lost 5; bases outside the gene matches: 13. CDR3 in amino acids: CASSQRGQAIGETQYF. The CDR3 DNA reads TGTGCCAGCAGCCAAAGGGGACAGGCCATCGGGGAGACCCAGTACTTC.

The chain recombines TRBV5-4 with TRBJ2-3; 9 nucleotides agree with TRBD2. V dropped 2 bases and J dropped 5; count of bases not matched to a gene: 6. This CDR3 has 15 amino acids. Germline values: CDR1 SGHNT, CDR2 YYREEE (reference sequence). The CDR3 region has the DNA TGTGCCAGCAGCTTTAGCGGGAGTCCCTTAGATACGCAGTATTTT. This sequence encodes CASSFSGSPLDTQYF.

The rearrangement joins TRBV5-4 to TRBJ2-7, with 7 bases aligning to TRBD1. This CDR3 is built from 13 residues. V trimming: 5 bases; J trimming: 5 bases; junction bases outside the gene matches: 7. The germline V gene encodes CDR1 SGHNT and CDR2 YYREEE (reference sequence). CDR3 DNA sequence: TGTGCCAGCAGTCCAGGGGGTAGGCACGAGCAGTACTTC. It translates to CASSPGGRHEQYF.

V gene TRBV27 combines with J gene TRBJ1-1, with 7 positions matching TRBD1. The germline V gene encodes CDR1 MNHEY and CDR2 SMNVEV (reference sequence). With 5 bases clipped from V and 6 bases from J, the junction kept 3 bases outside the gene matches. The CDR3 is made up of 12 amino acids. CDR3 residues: CASSPTGAEAFF. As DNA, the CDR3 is TGTGCCAGCAGTCCTACAGGGGCTGAAGCTTTCTTT.

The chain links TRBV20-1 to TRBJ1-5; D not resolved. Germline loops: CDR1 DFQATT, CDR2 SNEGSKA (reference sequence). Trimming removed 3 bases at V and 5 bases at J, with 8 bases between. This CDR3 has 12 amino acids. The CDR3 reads CSASKTDQPQHF. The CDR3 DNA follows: TGCAGTGCTAGTAAGACCGATCAGCCCCAGCATTTT.

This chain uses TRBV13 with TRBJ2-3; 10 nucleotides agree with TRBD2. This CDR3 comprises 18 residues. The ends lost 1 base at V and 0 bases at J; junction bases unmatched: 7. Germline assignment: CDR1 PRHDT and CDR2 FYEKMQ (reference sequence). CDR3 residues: CASSLAFGLAASTDTQYF. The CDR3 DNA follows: TGTGCCAGCAGCTTAGCCTTCGGACTAGCGGCTAGCACAGATACGCAGTATTTT.

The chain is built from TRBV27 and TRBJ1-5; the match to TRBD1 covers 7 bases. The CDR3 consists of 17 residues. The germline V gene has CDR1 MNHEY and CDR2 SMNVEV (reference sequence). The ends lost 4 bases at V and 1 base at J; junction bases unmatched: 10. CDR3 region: CASSSLGGRRSNQPQHF. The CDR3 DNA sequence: TGTGCCAGCAGTTCTCTAGGGGGCCGTAGGAGCAATCAGCCCCAGCATTTT.

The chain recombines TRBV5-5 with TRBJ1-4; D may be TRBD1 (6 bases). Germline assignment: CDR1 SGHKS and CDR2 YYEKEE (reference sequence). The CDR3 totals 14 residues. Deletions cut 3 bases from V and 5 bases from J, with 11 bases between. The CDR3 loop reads CASSWAGGNEKLFF. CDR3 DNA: TGTGCCAGCAGCTGGGCCGGGGGCAATGAAAAACTGTTTTTT.

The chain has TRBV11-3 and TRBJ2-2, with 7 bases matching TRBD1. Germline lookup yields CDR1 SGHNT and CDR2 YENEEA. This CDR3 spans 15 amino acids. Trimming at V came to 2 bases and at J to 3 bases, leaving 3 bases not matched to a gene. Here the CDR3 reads CASSLQGVDTGELFF. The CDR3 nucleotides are TGTGCCAGCAGCTTACAGGGGGTGGACACCGGGGAGCTGTTTTTT.

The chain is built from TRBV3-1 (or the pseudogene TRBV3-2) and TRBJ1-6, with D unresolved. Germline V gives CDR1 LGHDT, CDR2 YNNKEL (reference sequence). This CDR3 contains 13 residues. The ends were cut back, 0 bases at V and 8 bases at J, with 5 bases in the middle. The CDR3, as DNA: TGTGCCAGCAGCCAAGACAGGTATTCACCCCTCCACTTT. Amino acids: CASSQDRYSPLHF.

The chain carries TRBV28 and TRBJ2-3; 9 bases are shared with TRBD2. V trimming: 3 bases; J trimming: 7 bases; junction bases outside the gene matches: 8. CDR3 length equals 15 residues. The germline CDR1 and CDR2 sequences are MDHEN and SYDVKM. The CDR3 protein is CASSFKGGRANTQYF. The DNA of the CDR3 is TGTGCCAGCAGTTTTAAAGGCGGGAGGGCGAATACGCAGTATTTT.

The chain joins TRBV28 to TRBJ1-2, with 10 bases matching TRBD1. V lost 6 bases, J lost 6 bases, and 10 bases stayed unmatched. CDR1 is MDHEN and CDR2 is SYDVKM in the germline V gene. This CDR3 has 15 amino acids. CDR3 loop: CASRTGTGVFDGYTF. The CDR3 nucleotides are TGTGCCAGCAGGACCGGGACAGGGGTATTTGATGGCTACACCTTC.